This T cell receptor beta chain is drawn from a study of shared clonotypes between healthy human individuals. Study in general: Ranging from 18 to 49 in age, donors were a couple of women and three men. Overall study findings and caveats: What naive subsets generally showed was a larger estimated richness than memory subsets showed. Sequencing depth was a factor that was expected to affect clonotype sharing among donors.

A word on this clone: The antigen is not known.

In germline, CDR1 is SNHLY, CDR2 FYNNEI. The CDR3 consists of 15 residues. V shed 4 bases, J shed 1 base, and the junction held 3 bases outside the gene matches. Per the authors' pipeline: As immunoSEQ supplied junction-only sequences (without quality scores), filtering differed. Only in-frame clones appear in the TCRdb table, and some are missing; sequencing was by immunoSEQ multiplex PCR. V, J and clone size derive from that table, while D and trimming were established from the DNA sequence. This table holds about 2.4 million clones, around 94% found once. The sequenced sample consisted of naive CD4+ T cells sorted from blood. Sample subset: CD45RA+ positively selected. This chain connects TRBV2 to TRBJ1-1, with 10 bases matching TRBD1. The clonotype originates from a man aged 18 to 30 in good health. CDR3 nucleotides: TGTGCCAGCAGTGGACAGGGGGCAAGGAACACTGAAGCTTTCTTT. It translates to CASSGQGARNTEAFF.